This T cell receptor (beta chain) stems from a study of low-dose radiotherapy and immunotherapy resistance in tumors. At the level of the study: Cohort 1 patients were irradiated with 0.5 Gy fractions every 2 weeks to 6.5 Gy total. Patients received cyclophosphamide 200 mg/m2 intravenously every two weeks, the day before radiation-immunotherapy.

First-strand cDNA used TRAV- and TRBV-specific primers, covering alpha and beta chains. Using a constant-region primer together with a V-primer adapter, TCRs were subjected to 15 to 25 PCR cycles of amplification. By in vitro transcription, the isolated mRNA was amplified. MiXCR, run by TCRdb on the reads, gives a single entry per CDR3 protein. The sample yields under 15,000 distinct CDR3 sequences, over 55% seen once. Between the trimmed V and J ends, which lost 2 bases and 2 bases, there was a span of 8 bases. Germline CDR1 MDHEN, CDR2 SYDVKM. The CDR3 spans 14 residues. In its sample, this clonotype was seen a few times. Donors received nivolumab, ipilimumab, aspirin, low-dose cyclophosphamide and low-dose radiotherapy.

The chain is built from TRBV28 and TRBJ2-3; unclear D gene. The sequence came from a human donor with advanced metastatic prostate, ovarian, gallbladder or colorectal cancer (not recorded which). This table probably holds off-target reads from a library built for another chain. CDR3 sequence reads: CASSLVAVTDTQYF. CDR3 in DNA: TGTGCCAGCAGTTTAGTAGCAGTCACAGATACGCAGTATTTT.